One sample yielded the 23 T cell receptor beta chains listed below, sequenced in a study of blood T cell repertoires in COVID-19. Only in-frame clones appear in the TCRdb table, and some are missing; sequencing was by immunoSEQ multiplex PCR. This table holds 75,000 to 100,000 clones, 70% to 90% found once. Input material: peripheral blood. Receptor source: a man aged 65 to 79 with acute or convalescent COVID-19.

The chain links TRBV7-2 to TRBJ1-3, with 8 bases fitting TRBD1. The CDR3 sequence is 14 residues long. J lost 4 bases, V lost 7 bases, and 6 bases had no gene match. Germline V gives CDR1 SGHTA, CDR2 FQGNSA. CDR3 sequence reads: CASTDRGTGNTIYF. The CDR3 nucleotides read TGTGCCAGCACAGACAGGGGAACAGGAAACACCATATATTTT.

The chain couples TRBV5-4 to TRBJ2-3, with a possible D match to TRBD2 (7 bases). The germline V gene has CDR1 SGHNT and CDR2 YYREEE (reference sequence). The ends were cut back, 4 bases at V and 1 base at J, with 13 bases in the middle. The CDR3 length is 15 residues. CDR3 residues: CASSRGLAGTDTQYF. The CDR3 DNA follows: TGTGCCAGCAGCCGGGGGCTAGCGGGCACAGATACGCAGTATTTT.

This chain connects TRBV23-1 to TRBJ2-7; a possible D gene is TRBD1 (6 bases). TRBV23-1 is identified as an open reading frame with a role that is uncertain. V was pared by 6 bases and J by 2 bases, with 17 bases between. The CDR3 consists of 15 residues. This chain's CDR3 is CASSPGQTMTYEQYF. DNA for the CDR3: TGCGCCAGCAGCCCCGGACAGACAATGACCTACGAGCAGTACTTC.

V usage is TRBV5-6 and J usage is TRBJ2-1; D is ambiguous. This CDR3 region has 12 residues. Germline V gene sequence: CDR1 SGHDT, CDR2 YYEEEE. V was shortened by 2 bases and J by 8 bases, with 8 bases between the two germline ends. In DNA form, the CDR3 reads TGTGCCAGCAGCTTAGATTACTATGAGCAGTTCTTC. This codes for CASSLDYYEQFF.

With respect to this clone: The junction and the germline gene differ at one end; a read error may be behind it. The CDR3 DNA reads TGCAGTGCTAGTGCAGGGGGCAAACAGCCCCAGCATTTT. Translating it yields CSASAGGKQPQHF. The rearrangement joins TRBV20-1 to TRBJ1-5; 8 bases are shared with TRBD1. CDR3 length equals 13 residues. The V gene's germline CDR1 is DFQATT and CDR2 SNEGSKA (reference sequence).

The CDR3 region has the DNA TGCGCCAGCAGCTTGGGGGGACAGGGGTCGACTGAAGCTTTCTTT. It specifies CASSLGGQGSTEAFF. The chain carries TRBV5-1 and TRBJ1-1; 10 bases align to TRBD1. J was trimmed by 5 bases and V by 0 bases; bases with no gene match: 4. The CDR3 covers 15 residues. Looked up from germline, CDR1 is SGHRS and CDR2 is YFSETQ.

The sample holds a few counts of this clone. This sequence joins TRBV5-1 and TRBJ2-1; 11 nucleotides agree with TRBD1. V was pared by 2 bases and J by 5 bases, with 3 bases of the junction left unmatched. The CDR3 contains 15 residues. From germline, CDR1 is SGHRS and CDR2 YFSETQ. The CDR3 loop reads CASSFGQGANNEQFF. The CDR3 region has the DNA TGCGCCAGCAGCTTTGGACAGGGGGCCAACAATGAGCAGTTCTTC.

The CDR3 DNA follows: TGTGCCAGCAGTTACCGCGGACAGGGGGATAATCAGCCCCAGCATTTT. It is translated as CASSYRGQGDNQPQHF. The V and J genes are TRBV6-5 and TRBJ1-5, with TRBD1 matching 10 bases. The ends lost 2 bases at V and 4 bases at J; junction bases unmatched: 5. Germline CDR1 and CDR2: MNHEY and SVGAGI. The CDR3 has 16 amino acids.

The CDR3 coding sequence is TGTGCCAGCAGCTTAGATACTATAGATACGCAGTATTTT. This codes for CASSLDTIDTQYF. V is TRBV11-3 and J is TRBJ2-3; D remains unclear. The germline gives CDR1 SGHNT, CDR2 YENEEA. This CDR3 comprises 13 residues. V lost 0 bases, J lost 5 bases, and 6 bases lay in between.

The J gene is TRBJ2-1, the V gene TRBV27; TRBD2 aligns across 10 bases. This CDR3 is 18 amino acids long. Germline loops: CDR1 MNHEY, CDR2 SMNVEV (reference sequence). Trimming at V came to 5 bases and at J to 3 bases, leaving 13 bases not matched to a gene. CDR3 protein: CASSPLGASGGFYNEQFF. CDR3 bases: TGTGCCAGCAGTCCTCTAGGAGCTAGCGGGGGCTTCTACAATGAGCAGTTCTTC.

The chain has TRBV5-1 and TRBJ2-7, with a possible D match to TRBD1 (6 bases). Germline V gives CDR1 SGHRS, CDR2 YFSETQ. CDR3 size: 13 residues. V shed 1 base and J shed 3 bases, with 8 bases lying between them. DNA of the CDR3: TGCGCCAGCAGCTTGACAGGGATCTACGAGCAGTACTTC. Translation gives CASSLTGIYEQYF.

The rearrangement uses TRBV5-6 and TRBJ2-7; perhaps TRBD1 as D (5 bases). The CDR3 contains 16 residues. Germline CDR1 and CDR2: SGHDT and YYEEEE. V lost 0 bases, J lost 0 bases, and 13 bases lay in between. In DNA, the CDR3 is TGTGCCAGCAGCTTGGGGCCTTCCAGGGCCTCCTACGAGCAGTACGTC. Encoded protein: CASSLGPSRASYEQYV.

This chain uses TRBV28 with TRBJ2-7; D possibly corresponds to TRBD1 (6 bases). In germline, CDR1 is MDHEN, CDR2 SYDVKM. Trimming pared 10 bases from V and 3 bases from J, leaving 10 bases between. CDR3 length: 11 residues. Here the CDR3 reads CATGDNYEQYV. CDR3 coding DNA: TGTGCCACAGGGGACAACTACGAGCAGTACGTC.

In DNA, the CDR3 is TGTGCCAGCAGCTTGGAAGGCCTTGCGGGGAATGAGCAGTTCTTC. Protein product: CASSLEGLAGNEQFF. The chain uses TRBV5-8 and TRBJ2-1; tentative D call: TRBD2 (6 bases). Looked up from germline, CDR1 is SGHTS and CDR2 is YDEGEE. This CDR3 is 15 amino acids long. V lost 0 bases to trimming and J lost 7 bases, with 14 bases between them.

This chain uses TRBV7-9 with TRBJ2-3; the match to TRBD2 covers 12 bases. The CDR3 extends over 15 amino acids. Germline values: CDR1 SEHNR, CDR2 FQNEAQ (reference sequence). With 8 bases clipped from V and 6 bases from J, the junction kept 9 bases outside the gene matches. The CDR3 DNA reads TGTGCCAGCGACTCTAGCGGGGGGGCTGTCGATACGCAGTATTTT. Protein: CASDSSGGAVDTQYF. The full variable domain, in which reference TRBV7-9 and TRBJ2-3 provide the parts outside the CDR3, is DTGVSQNPRHKITKRGQNVTFRCDPISEHNRLYWYRQTLGQGPEFLTYFQNEAQLEKSRLLSDRFSAERPKGSFSTLEIQRTEQGDSAMYLCASDSSGGAVDTQYFGPGTRLTVL.

Details on this clone: Relative to the germline gene, one junction end is altered; a read error may explain this. The V gene is TRBV6-6, the J gene TRBJ1-2, with 7 bases matching TRBD1. CDR3 size: 15 residues. In germline, CDR1 is MNHNY, CDR2 SVGAGI (reference sequence). CDR3 nucleotides: TGTGCCAGCAGTTGGTACGGGACAGCTAACTATGGTTACACCTTC. Translating it yields CASSWYGTANYGYTF.

This clone was seen just once. The J gene is TRBJ2-2, the V gene TRBV7-9; 9 positions match TRBD1. With V trimmed by 5 bases and J by 3 bases, 7 bases remained unmatched. Looked up from germline, CDR1 is SEHNR and CDR2 is FQNEAQ (reference sequence). This CDR3 has 16 residues. The CDR3 nucleotides read TGTGCCAGCAGCGCCTACAGGGGGCTTGACACCGGGGAGCTGTTTTTT. Translating it yields CASSAYRGLDTGELFF.

The chain carries TRBV28 and TRBJ2-7; 9 nucleotides agree with TRBD1. The junction had 6 bases not matched to a gene; V was cut back by 4 bases and J by 2 bases. The CDR3 consists of 15 residues. Germline V gives CDR1 MDHEN, CDR2 SYDVKM. The CDR3 reads CASSSPGQGTYEQYF. CDR3 DNA: TGTGCCAGCAGTTCTCCGGGACAGGGAACCTACGAGCAGTACTTC.

The chain is built from TRBV2 and TRBJ1-4; D gene ambiguous. The CDR3 spans 15 residues. V was cut by 8 bases and J by 10 bases, with 23 bases left in between. Germline V gene data show CDR1 as SNHLY and CDR2 as FYNNEI. The CDR3 nucleotides are TGTGCCAGCCATATTAATTCAGGTTTTGCCGGAAAACTGTTTTTT. Translating it yields CASHINSGFAGKLFF.

The chain uses TRBV6-2 or TRBV6-3 and TRBJ2-5; 9 nucleotides line up with TRBD1. J gave up 3 bases and V 2 bases, and 1 base lay outside the gene matches. The germline V gene encodes CDR1 MNHEY and CDR2 SVGEGT. The CDR3 covers 14 residues. The CDR3 DNA reads TGTGCCAGCAGTTACGGGACAGGGAAAGAGACCCAGTACTTC. Protein: CASSYGTGKETQYF.

The chain combines TRBV6-6 with TRBJ1-6; perhaps TRBD1 as D (6 bases). V lost 6 bases to trimming and J lost 14 bases, with 11 bases between them. The CDR3 contains 11 residues. The germline V gene has CDR1 MNHNY and CDR2 SVGAGI (reference sequence). This chain's CDR3 is CASSFGQSLHF. In nucleotides, the CDR3 is TGTGCCAGCAGCTTCGGACAGTCCCTCCACTTT.

This clone was observed a handful of times. V usage is TRBV27 and J usage is TRBJ1-6; tentatively, D is TRBD1 (5 bases). Deletions cut 3 bases from V and 7 bases from J, with 10 bases between. There are 14 residues in the CDR3. The V gene's germline CDR1 is MNHEY and CDR2 SMNVEV (reference sequence). The CDR3 loop reads CASSFRSGNSPLHF. The CDR3 nucleotides read TGTGCCAGCAGTTTCAGGTCAGGGAATTCACCCCTCCACTTT.

The rearrangement uses TRBV9 and TRBJ1-2, with D possibly being TRBD1 (6 bases). The V end was cut by 0 bases, the J end by 2 bases, with 14 bases between. The length of the CDR3 is 16 residues. Per the germline V gene, CDR1 is SGDLS and CDR2 is YYNGEE. The CDR3 reads CASSVAPTGFNYGYTF. The CDR3 coding sequence is TGTGCCAGCAGCGTAGCACCGACAGGATTCAACTATGGCTACACCTTC.